The 11 T cell receptor beta chains reported below all come from one sample, sequenced in a study of T cell responses to AZD1222 COVID-19 vaccine. TCRdb's table, derived via immunoSEQ multiplex PCR, lists solely in-frame clones and lacks some. The sample consists of some 66,000 clones, 80% to 90% of them appearing once. Sequenced here: peripheral blood, sampled 28 days after the second AZD1222 dose. Source of these receptors: an adult who received the AZD1222 COVID-19 vaccine.

This clone has a handful of counts. CDR3 sequence reads: CASSPSGQAVGELFF. The CDR3, as DNA: TGTGCCAGCAGCCCATCGGGACAGGCGGTCGGGGAGCTGTTTTTT. The rearrangement uses TRBV7-3 and TRBJ2-2; 8 positions match TRBD1. CDR1 and CDR2 (germline): SGHTA, FQGTGA. Losses at the gene ends were 5 bases for V and 7 bases for J; bases not matched to a gene: 9. The CDR3 has 15 amino acids.

The chain has TRBV19 and TRBJ1-5; D unresolved. Germline CDR1 and CDR2: LNHDA and SQIVND (reference sequence). With 5 bases removed from V and 0 bases from J, the gap between germline ends came to 11 bases. This CDR3 comprises 15 residues. The CDR3 loop is CASSVRHLSNQPQHF. The CDR3 region has the DNA TGTGCCAGTAGTGTTCGACACCTTAGCAATCAGCCCCAGCATTTT.

The chain employs TRBV5-4 and TRBJ1-2; tentative D call: TRBD1 (5 bases). Looked up from germline, CDR1 is SGHNT and CDR2 is YYREEE (reference sequence). The V end was cut by 4 bases, the J end by 6 bases, with 19 bases between. CDR3 size: 15 residues. The CDR3 DNA sequence: TGTGCCAGCAGCAAACCGGTGGGGCGGGGCCATGGCTACACCTTC. This encodes CASSKPVGRGHGYTF.

This chain uses TRBV11-2 with TRBJ2-3; D is unclear. V was shortened by 2 bases and J by 6 bases, with 15 bases between the two germline ends. The CDR3 contains 15 residues. Per germline, CDR1 SGHAT and CDR2 FQNNGV. In DNA, the CDR3 is TGTGCCAGCAGCTTAAATCCGCAGGTGGGGGATACGCAGTATTTT. Translated: CASSLNPQVGDTQYF.

CDR3: CASSVASDSYNSPLHF. CDR3 DNA sequence: TGTGCCAGCAGCGTAGCATCCGACTCCTATAATTCACCCCTCCACTTT. The chain has TRBV9 and TRBJ1-6; no definite D call. Trimming stripped 0 bases from V and 0 bases from J, with 7 bases between. The length of the CDR3 is 16 residues. Germline V gives CDR1 SGDLS, CDR2 YYNGEE. Full variable domain (missing parts from reference TRBV9 and TRBJ1-6): DSGVTQTPKHLITATGQRVTLRCSPRSGDLSVYWYQQSLDQGLQFLIQYYNGEERAKGNILERFSAQQFPDLHSELNLSSLELGDSALYFCASSVASDSYNSPLHFGNGTRLTVT.

V and J are TRBV20-1 and TRBJ1-5; D gene unclear. The CDR3 contains 13 residues. The V end was cut by 3 bases, the J end by 0 bases, with 6 bases between. The germline CDR1 and CDR2 sequences are DFQATT and SNEGSKA (reference sequence). CDR3 sequence reads: CSASRVSNQPQHF. The CDR3 DNA reads as TGCAGTGCTAGTAGGGTTAGCAATCAGCCCCAGCATTTT.

The rearrangement joins TRBV7-2 to TRBJ1-6, with D tentatively TRBD1 (6 bases). Germline V gives CDR1 SGHTA, CDR2 FQGNSA. This CDR3 is 16 amino acids long. With 0 bases removed from V and 7 bases from J, the gap between germline ends came to 13 bases. Written as DNA, the CDR3 is TGTGCCAGCAGCTTAGCCCGGACAGAGCCCAATTCACCCCTCCACTTT. This translates into CASSLARTEPNSPLHF.

The chain links TRBV30 to TRBJ2-7; D may be TRBD1 or TRBD2 (5 bases each). CDR3 length: 13 amino acids. Germline V gene sequence: CDR1 GTSNPN, CDR2 SVGIG (reference sequence). The V end lost 3 bases, the J end lost 7 bases, and 16 bases lay between the germline ends. Here the CDR3 DNA reads TGTGCCTGGAGCCGGGACCCTCGAAGAGAGCAGTACTTC. This encodes CAWSRDPRREQYF.

The rearrangement uses TRBV7-9 and TRBJ2-2; 13 bases fit TRBD2. The germline gives CDR1 SEHNR, CDR2 FQNEAQ (reference sequence). The CDR3 has 17 amino acids. V gave up 5 bases and J gave up 6 bases; unmatched junction bases: 9. CDR3: CASSQWTSGRGSGELFF. The CDR3 DNA follows: TGTGCCAGCAGCCAATGGACTAGCGGGAGAGGGTCCGGGGAGCTGTTTTTT.

This clone was detected once. V gene TRBV6-5 combines with J gene TRBJ1-5, with 7 bases lining up with TRBD1. The CDR3 runs 15 residues. The germline V gene encodes CDR1 MNHEY and CDR2 SVGAGI. Trimming cost V 4 bases and J 1 base; bases outside gene matches: 4. CDR3 loop: CASSSQQGSNQPQHF. CDR3 nucleotides: TGTGCCAGCAGTTCCCAACAGGGGAGCAATCAGCCCCAGCATTTT.

This clone has just one count. The genes are TRBV4-2 and TRBJ2-7; possibly TRBD1 for D (5 bases). The V end was cut by 4 bases, the J end by 8 bases, with 24 bases between. This CDR3 has 16 residues. Germline V gives CDR1 LGHNA, CDR2 YNFKEQ. In nucleotides, the CDR3 is TGTGCCAGCAGCCCTCAGGGTGGACGCATAGCTACGAAGCAGTACTTC. It codes for CASSPQGGRIATKQYF.